A selection of T cell receptor beta chains follows, all from one sample in a study of cytomegalovirus exposure and HLA in healthy donors. Sequencing used immunoSEQ multiplex PCR; TCRdb keeps in-frame clones, though not all of them. Of under 350,000 clones listed, around 85% are singletons. Specimen: PBMCs. The origin of the receptors is a woman in her late teens or twenties in good health and CMV-seronegative. Each CDR3 is given with its conserved first and last residue. D genes are given only for firm matches. Expanded clones get a size class; other rows say once, few or many, or leave the size out.

V: TRBV13; D: TRBD1; J: TRBJ2-7; size: .; DNA: TGTGCCAGCCGACTTACACAGGGGTACGAGCAGTACTTC; CDR3: CASRLTQGYEQYF
V: TRBV27; D: TRBD1; J: TRBJ1-2; size: .; DNA: TGTGCCAGCAGTCCCGGACAGGGAAACTATGGCTACACCTTC; CDR3: CASSPGQGNYGYTF
V: TRBV28; D: TRBD1; J: TRBJ2-7; size: .; DNA: TGTGCCAGCAGTACACACCAGGGGGCGGTCGAGCAGTACTTC; CDR3: CASSTHQGAVEQYF
V: TRBV6-5; D: TRBD2; J: TRBJ2-1; size: .; DNA: TGTGCCAGCAGTTACTCGTTGCGGGAGAGGAGATTCTTC; CDR3: CASSYSLRERRFF
V: TRBV5-6; D: TRBD2; J: TRBJ2-7; size: .; DNA: TGTGCCAGCAGCTTCCTAGCGGGGAGCTCCTACGAGCAGTACTTC; CDR3: CASSFLAGSSYEQYF
V: TRBV30; D: .; J: TRBJ1-5; size: once; DNA: TGTGCCTGGAGTGCTATGTCGTCGGGGTATAGCAATCAGCCCCAGCATTTT; CDR3: CAWSAMSSGYSNQPQHF
V: TRBV19; D: TRBD1; J: TRBJ1-3; size: once; DNA: TGTGCCAGTGCCGACAGGGGCTTCAGAAACACCATATATTTT; CDR3: CASADRGFRNTIYF
V: TRBV28; D: TRBD1; J: TRBJ2-4; size: .; DNA: TGTGCCAGCAGTTTGGACAGGGTGGTCCCAAACATTCAGTACTTC; CDR3: CASSLDRVVPNIQYF
V: TRBV6-5; D: .; J: TRBJ2-3; size: .; DNA: TGTGCCAGCAGTTCCATTGGGGCAGGGGGGACAGATACGCAGTATTTT; CDR3: CASSSIGAGGTDTQYF
V: TRBV7-8; D: .; J: TRBJ2-1; size: .; DNA: TGTGCCAGCAGCGTTAACAGGGGGGGAAGCTCCTACAATGAGCAGTTCTTC; CDR3: CASSVNRGGSSYNEQFF
V: TRBV2; D: .; J: TRBJ2-2; size: .; DNA: TGTGCCAGCAGTGGGGGCCTTGGGATAAGCACCGGGGAGCTGTTTTTT; CDR3: CASSGGLGISTGELFF
V: TRBV19; D: .; J: TRBJ1-1; size: .; DNA: TGTGCCAGTAGTTCCAGGGAATGGACTGAAGCTTTCTTT; CDR3: CASSSREWTEAFF
V: TRBV6-5; D: .; J: TRBJ1-5; size: .; DNA: TGTGCCAGCAGCCTCCAACACCATAGCAATCAGCCCCAGCATTTT; CDR3: CASSLQHHSNQPQHF
V: TRBV18; D: TRBD1; J: TRBJ2-7; size: .; DNA: TGTGCCAGCTCACCACTGACAGGGCCCGGACTCTACGAGCAGTACTTC; CDR3: CASSPLTGPGLYEQYF
V: TRBV4-1; D: TRBD2; J: TRBJ2-7; size: .; DNA: TGCGCCAGCAGCCAAGCGTCTAGCGGCGCCTACGAGCAGTACTTC; CDR3: CASSQASSGAYEQYF
V: TRBV9; D: TRBD2; J: TRBJ2-3; size: .; DNA: TGTGCCAGCAGCGCAACTAGCGGGGGGCCAAGCACAGATACGCAGTATTTT; CDR3: CASSATSGGPSTDTQYF
V: TRBV11-2; D: TRBD1; J: TRBJ2-3; size: many; DNA: TGTGCCAGCAGCTTAGGAGGGACAGGGGGCAGGAAAGATACGCAGTATTTT; CDR3: CASSLGGTGGRKDTQYF
V: TRBV7-6; D: .; J: TRBJ2-5; size: .; DNA: TGTGCCAGCAGCCGGTGGGCAGGGGATCAAGAGACCCAGTACTTC; CDR3: CASSRWAGDQETQYF
V: TRBV27; D: TRBD1; J: TRBJ2-7; size: few; DNA: TGTGCCAGCAGTTTATCTGGGACAGGAGGCGTCGAGCAGTACTTC; CDR3: CASSLSGTGGVEQYF
V: TRBV7-7; D: TRBD1; J: TRBJ2-5; size: .; DNA: TGTGCTAGCAGCTCCTACGGGACAGGGGAAGAGACCCAGTACTTC; CDR3: CASSSYGTGEETQYF
V: TRBV9; D: .; J: TRBJ1-2; size: .; DNA: TGTGCCAGCTGGAGGCAAAACTATGGCTACACCTTC; CDR3: CASWRQNYGYTF
V: TRBV7-9; D: .; J: TRBJ1-1; size: .; DNA: TGTGCCAGCAGCCCCCTCCAAGGGGGTAGAGCTTTCTTT; CDR3: CASSPLQGGRAFF
V: TRBV7-8; D: TRBD1; J: TRBJ1-5; size: once; DNA: TGTGCCAGCAGTGAGACAGGGGCTGGGCAGCCCCAGCATTTT; CDR3: CASSETGAGQPQHF
V: TRBV9; D: TRBD2; J: TRBJ2-7; size: .; DNA: TGTGCCAGCAGCGTAGGGACTAGCGGGAGGAGAATTGGATACGAGCAGTACTTC; CDR3: CASSVGTSGRRIGYEQYF
V: TRBV28; D: .; J: TRBJ1-6; size: .; DNA: TGTGCCAGCAGTTTCGGAGAAGAAAATTCACCCCTCCACTTT; CDR3: CASSFGEENSPLHF
V: TRBV7-9; D: TRBD1; J: TRBJ1-1; size: few; DNA: TGTGCCAGCAGCTTTCCAGGGGGGAGCACTGAAGCTTTCTTT; CDR3: CASSFPGGSTEAFF
V: TRBV28; D: TRBD1; J: TRBJ2-7; size: .; DNA: TGTGCCAGCAGTTACCGGGACAGAGTCTACGAGCAGTACTTC; CDR3: CASSYRDRVYEQYF